A single sample gave rise to the 22 T cell receptor beta chains below, sequenced in a study of beta chain features in type 1 diabetes. The sequenced template was cDNA made from the entire isolated RNA. Produced via immunoSEQ multiplex PCR; TCRdb's table is partial and in-frame only. The sample yields approximately 380,000 clones, roughly 16% seen once. Sequenced: naive CD4+ T cells from blood. The receptors derive from a woman aged 18-29 years in good health.

This clone was detected a few times. V usage is TRBV18 and J usage is TRBJ2-1; tentatively, D is TRBD1 (5 bases). Trimming left V 4 bases short and J 4 bases short, with 17 bases between. The germline CDR1 and CDR2 sequences are KGHSH and LQKENI. This CDR3 region has 16 residues. The DNA of the CDR3 is TGTGCCAGCTCACGTTCAGACAGACGAGAGTACAATGAGCAGTTCTTC. Translation: CASSRSDRREYNEQFF.

This rearrangement joins TRBV2 to TRBJ1-1; a weak D match, TRBD1 (6 bases). This CDR3 has 11 residues. Germline V gene lookup returns CDR1 SNHLY and CDR2 FYNNEI. Trimming stripped 5 bases from V and 10 bases from J, with 11 bases between. The CDR3 nucleotides are TGTGCCAGCAGTCAACAGGGTGTAGCTTTCTTT. Amino acids: CASSQQGVAFF.

This clone has only a few counts. The rearrangement joins TRBV2 to TRBJ2-2; tentative D call: TRBD2 (6 bases). The CDR3 runs to 15 residues. Germline V gene data show CDR1 as SNHLY and CDR2 as FYNNEI. The ends were cut back, 5 bases at V and 6 bases at J, with 16 bases in the middle. CDR3 protein: CASSRFGSLAGELFF. CDR3 nucleotides: TGTGCCAGCAGTCGATTCGGGAGCCTCGCCGGGGAGCTGTTTTTT.

This clone was observed a few times. The chain is built from TRBV11-3 and TRBJ1-1; tentative D call: TRBD1 (5 bases). The germline V gene encodes CDR1 SGHNT and CDR2 YENEEA. This CDR3 has 13 amino acids. Trimming cost V 5 bases and J 4 bases, with 11 bases left between them. The CDR3 is CASSAGLGTEAFF. In DNA, the CDR3 is TGTGCCAGCAGCGCAGGGCTTGGCACTGAAGCTTTCTTT.

CDR3 sequence: CASSQDTPYTGELFF. In DNA, the CDR3 is TGTGCCAGCAGCCAAGATACTCCTTACACCGGGGAGCTGTTTTTT. This chain uses TRBV4-2 with TRBJ2-2; unclear D gene. The germline gives CDR1 LGHNA, CDR2 YNFKEQ. The CDR3 is 15 amino acids. The ends were cut back, 0 bases at V and 3 bases at J, with 8 bases in the middle.

A few counts support this clone. The V gene is TRBV28, the J gene TRBJ2-1; D gene uncertain. Germline V gene sequence: CDR1 MDHEN, CDR2 SYDVKM. The V end was cut by 6 bases, the J end by 6 bases, with 6 bases between. The CDR3 extends over 11 amino acids. CDR3 sequence: CASSHFNEQFF. CDR3 coding DNA: TGTGCCAGCAGCCACTTCAATGAGCAGTTCTTC.

V is TRBV28 and J is TRBJ2-7, with TRBD2 matching over 9 bases. The CDR3 loop spans 15 amino acids. The junction had 7 bases not matched to a gene; V was cut back by 2 bases and J by 5 bases. Germline values: CDR1 MDHEN, CDR2 SYDVKM. This chain's CDR3 is CASSLPVAGAHEQYF. The CDR3 bases are TGTGCCAGCAGTTTACCTGTAGCGGGAGCCCACGAGCAGTACTTC.

The table lists this clone with a few counts. The V and J genes are TRBV27 and TRBJ1-2; the D gene is possibly TRBD1 (6 bases). Germline CDR1 and CDR2: MNHEY and SMNVEV (reference sequence). This CDR3 has 16 amino acids. The V and J ends lost 5 bases and 4 bases respectively, with 20 bases between them. The CDR3: CASSPADRPIGYGYTF. In DNA form, the CDR3 reads TGTGCCAGCAGTCCCGCTGACAGGCCTATAGGCTATGGCTACACCTTC.

The chain uses TRBV7-2 and TRBJ2-2; 7 bases line up with TRBD1. CDR1 and CDR2 (germline): SGHTA, FQGNSA. The CDR3 has 15 residues. V lost 3 bases and J lost 4; bases outside the gene matches: 5. CDR3 nucleotides: TGTGCCAGCAGCTTCCGGGACAGACTCACCGGGGAGCTGTTTTTT. This encodes CASSFRDRLTGELFF.

Only a few counts were recorded for this clone. The rearrangement links TRBV5-4 to TRBJ1-1; D call uncertain. The V end was cut by 4 bases, the J end by 4 bases, with 14 bases between. Germline V lookup: CDR1 SGHNT, CDR2 YYREEE (reference sequence). The CDR3 is 14 amino acids. The CDR3 reads CASSSGGRVTEAFF. Written as DNA, the CDR3 is TGTGCCAGCAGCAGCGGAGGCCGCGTCACTGAAGCTTTCTTT.

This clone was seen only a few times. V and J are TRBV14 and TRBJ1-1; D gene ambiguous. This CDR3 spans 13 amino acids. The V gene's germline CDR1 is SGHDN and CDR2 FVKESK. Trimming removed 4 bases from V and 0 bases from J, with 6 bases in between. The CDR3 DNA reads as TGTGCCAGCAGCCTAAACATGAACACTGAAGCTTTCTTT. Amino acid sequence: CASSLNMNTEAFF. The full variable domain, in which reference TRBV14 and TRBJ1-1 provide the parts outside the CDR3, is EAGVTQFPSHSVIEKGQTVTLRCDPISGHDNLYWYRRVMGKEIKFLLHFVKESKQDESGMPNNRFLAERTGGTYSTLKVQPAELEDSGVYFCASSLNMNTEAFFGQGTRLTVV.

This clone was seen a few times. As DNA, the CDR3 is TGTGCCTGGATAGGGAGCAGGGGGCGAAACTATGGCTACACCTTC. Amino acids: CAWIGSRGRNYGYTF. V usage is TRBV30 and J usage is TRBJ1-2; 8 bases line up with TRBD1. Germline trimming cut 4 bases from V and 2 bases from J; bases unmatched to any gene: 9. Germline CDR1 reads GTSNPN; CDR2 reads SVGIG (reference sequence). The CDR3 has 15 residues.

V is TRBV7-6 and J is TRBJ2-7; D is perhaps TRBD1 (7 bases). Between the trimmed V and J ends, which lost 3 bases and 1 base, there was a span of 10 bases. The CDR3 length is 14 residues. Per germline, CDR1 SGHVS and CDR2 FNYEAQ. The CDR3 nucleotides are TGTGCCAGCAGCTTGCGGGACAGATCCTACGAGCAGTACTTC. Amino acid sequence: CASSLRDRSYEQYF.

The chain carries TRBV5-1 and TRBJ2-1, with 15 bases aligning to TRBD2. Trimming removed 2 bases from V and 0 bases from J; junction bases left unmatched: 3. Germline V CDR1 and CDR2: SGHRS, YFSETQ. There are 18 residues in the CDR3. The CDR3 protein is CASSFGLAGGSSYNEQFF. In DNA form, the CDR3 reads TGCGCCAGCAGCTTCGGACTAGCGGGAGGGAGCTCCTACAATGAGCAGTTCTTC.

V gene TRBV15 combines with J gene TRBJ2-7, with 7 bases matching TRBD1. This CDR3 comprises 14 residues. The germline V gene has CDR1 LNHNV and CDR2 YYDKDF (reference sequence). The junction had 6 bases not matched to a gene; V was cut back by 0 bases and J by 7 bases. The CDR3 DNA is TGTGCCACCAGCAGAGATCAGGGGGTGTGGGAGCAGTACTTC. It yields the protein CATSRDQGVWEQYF.

The rearrangement links TRBV28 to TRBJ2-3, with TRBD2 as a possible D gene (6 bases). The germline V and J ends were trimmed by 6 bases and 2 bases, with 12 bases remaining between them. The germline CDR1 and CDR2 sequences are MDHEN and SYDVKM. CDR3 length: 14 residues. CDR3 in DNA: TGTGCCAGCAGGCCTCGGGAGCTCACAGATACGCAGTATTTT. This sequence encodes CASRPRELTDTQYF. Variable domain in full (rest from reference TRBV28 and TRBJ2-3): DVKVTQSSRYLVKRTGEKVFLECVQDMDHENMFWYRQDPGLGLRLIYFSYDVKMKEKGDIPEGYSVSREKKERFSLILESASTNQTSMYLCASRPRELTDTQYFGPGTRLTVL.

Points on this clone: The DNA is left out, because the CDR3 cannot be placed on it with certainty; the CDR3 is given as TCRdb lists it. V is TRBV21-1 and J is TRBJ2-3; TRBD1 is the table's D call, not checked against the DNA. TRBV21-1 is a recognized pseudogene. The CDR3 contains 19 residues when both ends are counted. CDR3 protein: CASSKPRWGTGNVSGTQYF.

Only a few counts were recorded for this clone. The chain couples TRBV7-2 to TRBJ2-5; TRBD2 matches 8 bases. The CDR3 totals 16 residues. In germline, CDR1 is SGHTA, CDR2 FQGNSA. The junction had 7 bases not matched to a gene; V was cut back by 1 base and J by 3 bases. Written as DNA, the CDR3 is TGTGCCAGCAGCTTAGGACGGGAGGGAAATGAAGAGACCCAGTACTTC. Translated, it gives CASSLGREGNEETQYF. The whole variable domain, filled in from reference TRBV7-2 and TRBJ2-5, reads GAGVSQSPSNKVTEKGKDVELRCDPISGHTALYWYRQSLGQGLEFLIYFQGNSAPDKSGLPSDRFSAERTGGSVSTLTIQRTQQEDSAVYLCASSLGREGNEETQYFGPGTRLLVL.

The table lists this clone with a few counts. V is TRBV2 and J is TRBJ2-6, with D uncertain. The CDR3 covers 14 residues. CDR1 SNHLY and CDR2 FYNNEI come from the germline V gene. V lost 7 bases and J 0 bases, leaving 7 bases between the germline ends. CDR3 DNA sequence: TGTGCCAGCACCAGGTCCTCTGGGGCCAACGTCCTGACTTTC. Protein sequence: CASTRSSGANVLTF.

The rearrangement uses TRBV4-1 and TRBJ2-5; the match to TRBD2 covers 10 bases. Germline-derived CDR1 and CDR2 are MGHRA and YSYEKL. This CDR3 is 15 amino acids long. Germline trimming cut 1 base from V and 5 bases from J; bases unmatched to any gene: 4. The DNA for the CDR3 is TGCGCCAGCAGCCAAGGGGCAGCGGGAGGGGAGACCCAGTACTTC. Translating gives CASSQGAAGGETQYF.

The chain links TRBV28 to TRBJ2-7; 12 nucleotides agree with TRBD2. Germline V gives CDR1 MDHEN, CDR2 SYDVKM. V lost 5 bases and J lost 3; bases outside the gene matches: 5. The CDR3 is 15 residues long. For the CDR3, the DNA is TGTGCCAGCAGTCTGCGACTAGCGGGAGACTACGAGCAGTACTTC. Protein product: CASSLRLAGDYEQYF.

This clone appeared a few times. CDR3 loop: CASSLDQRSYEQYF. CDR3 nucleotide sequence: TGTGCCAGCAGCTTGGATCAGCGGTCCTACGAGCAGTACTTC. The chain is built from TRBV5-4 and TRBJ2-7; D possibly corresponds to TRBD2 (5 bases). The CDR3 has 14 amino acids. V shed 0 bases and J shed 1 base, with 8 bases lying between them. Germline V lookup: CDR1 SGHNT, CDR2 YYREEE (reference sequence).